The source of this T cell receptor (beta chain) is a study of shared clonotypes between healthy human individuals. Study findings and constraints: It was only blood that was sampled, and tissue repertoires likely differ.

This table comes from immunoSEQ multiplex PCR, and its TCRdb copy is limited to in-frame clones, with some not included. The sample includes over a million clones, approximately 80% of them seen just once. A word on this clone: Its antigen is not known.

All participating donors were Caucasian adults from Nashville, Tennessee. The source is a man in his late teens or twenties in good health. Some clones in this sample may be carry-over from other donors' samples. The material sequenced was memory CD4+ T cells from PBMCs. Sample subset: CD45RA-negative fraction.

CDR3 sequence: CASSLTGQAGAEAFF. The CDR3 region has the DNA TGTGCCAGCAGCTTAACGGGACAGGCAGGGGCTGAAGCTTTCTTT. The gene calls are TRBV7-3 and TRBJ1-1, with 8 bases identical to TRBD1. With 0 bases clipped from V and 6 bases from J, the junction kept 6 bases outside the gene matches. Germline V CDR1 and CDR2: SGHTA, FQGTGA. The CDR3 extends over 15 amino acids. The full variable domain, with the rest looked up from reference TRBV7-3 and TRBJ1-1, is GAGVSQTPSNKVTEKGKYVELRCDPISGHTALYWYRQSLGQGPEFLIYFQGTGAADDSGLPNDRFFAVRPEGSVSTLKIQRTERGDSAVYLCASSLTGQAGAEAFFGQGTRLTVV.